This entry lists 28 T cell receptor beta chains sequenced from one sample in a study of early T cells in non-severe SARS-CoV-2 infection. MiXCR, applied by TCRdb to the 5' RACE reads, yields one record per CDR3 protein. The repertoire holds around 63,000 distinct CDR3 sequences, with 5.9% as singletons. The specimen was whole blood, collected at baseline. These receptors all come from an adult who was a healthcare worker with PCR-confirmed SARS-CoV-2 infection or an uninfected control (not recorded which).

This clonotype was picked up a small number of times. The V call is TRBV2, the J call TRBJ1-5; no firm D call. This CDR3 contains 14 residues. Looked up from germline, CDR1 is SNHLY and CDR2 is FYNNEI. Trimming pared 6 bases from V and 3 bases from J, leaving 12 bases between. CDR3 in amino acids: CASRPGPSNQPQHF. The CDR3 bases are TGTGCCAGCAGACCCGGGCCCTCCAATCAGCCCCAGCATTTT.

This clonotype was counted many times. The chain couples TRBV28 to TRBJ1-1; no reliable D call. CDR3 size: 12 residues. V lost 10 bases, J lost 6 bases, and 15 bases lay in between. Germline V gene lookup returns CDR1 MDHEN and CDR2 SYDVKM. The CDR3 spells CATKDEWPEAFF. CDR3 sequence (DNA): TGTGCCACCAAAGATGAATGGCCTGAAGCTTTCTTT.

This clonotype was counted only a few times. The chain is built from TRBV29-1 and TRBJ2-1; 12 bases are shared with TRBD2. Germline V lookup: CDR1 SQVTM, CDR2 ANQGSEA. V lost 2 bases, J lost 8 bases, and 1 base stayed unmatched. CDR3 length: 13 residues. The DNA for the CDR3 is TGCAGCGTTGAACTAGCGGGAGGGTATGAGCAGTTCTTC. This translates into CSVELAGGYEQFF.

This clonotype was observed many times. This chain uses TRBV29-1 with TRBJ2-1; the D gene is possibly TRBD2 (6 bases). Germline V gene sequence: CDR1 SQVTM, CDR2 ANQGSEA. Trimming took 7 bases from V and 5 from J, leaving 12 bases between them. This CDR3 comprises 12 residues. CDR3 nucleotides: TGCAGCGCCGGGACTGATGACAATGAGCAGTTCTTC. As protein: CSAGTDDNEQFF.

The table lists this clonotype with many counts. V is TRBV6-6 and J is TRBJ2-7, with TRBD2 matching over 9 bases. The CDR3 spans 17 residues. V trimming: 6 bases; J trimming: 2 bases; junction bases outside the gene matches: 14. Germline CDR1 is MNHNY and CDR2 is SVGAGI (reference sequence). The CDR3, as DNA: TGTGCCAGCAGGGCTAGCGGGATAGGAGGGCCCACCTACGAGCAGTACTTC. Translating gives CASRASGIGGPTYEQYF.

This clonotype was seen many times. The chain is built from TRBV7-2 and TRBJ2-1, with D possibly matching TRBD1 (5 bases). Per the germline V gene, CDR1 is SGHTA and CDR2 is FQGNSA. Trimming shortened V by 0 bases and J by 7 bases, and 13 bases separated the two germline ends. The CDR3 length is 15 residues. This CDR3 reads CASSLAYYPGNEQFF. In nucleotides, the CDR3 is TGTGCCAGCAGCTTAGCCTACTATCCAGGGAATGAGCAGTTCTTC.

This clonotype was counted at least ten times. The rearrangement joins TRBV29-1 to TRBJ1-3, with no clear D. Trimming removed 5 bases from V and 0 bases from J, with 17 bases in between. Germline CDR1 reads SQVTM; CDR2 reads ANQGSEA. This CDR3 has 16 amino acids. The CDR3 bases are TGCAGCGTTCGCCCACATGACGGTAGCTCTGGAAACACCATATATTTT. Residues: CSVRPHDGSSGNTIYF. The full variable domain, rest sourced from reference TRBV29-1 and TRBJ1-3, is SAVISQKPSRDICQRGTSLTIQCQVDSQVTMMFWYRQQPGQSLTLIATANQGSEATYESGFVIDKFPISRPNLTFSTLTVSNMSPEDSSIYLCSVRPHDGSSGNTIYFGEGSWLTVV.

This clonotype has a count of ten or more. This chain connects TRBV5-6 to TRBJ2-3; D is possibly TRBD2 (6 bases). The V end was cut by 0 bases, the J end by 3 bases, with 17 bases between. The germline gives CDR1 SGHDT, CDR2 YYEEEE. The CDR3 is 17 amino acids. The CDR3 bases are TGTGCCAGCAGCTTGGCCGCGTCTTTTCGGGAGACAGATACGCAGTATTTT. Its translation: CASSLAASFRETDTQYF. Together with reference TRBV5-6 and TRBJ2-3, the CDR3 gives the full variable domain: DAGVTQSPTHLIKTRGQQVTLRCSPKSGHDTVSWYQQALGQGPQFIFQYYEEEERQRGNFPDRFSGHQFPNYSSELNVNALLLGDSALYLCASSLAASFRETDTQYFGPGTRLTVL.

The chain couples TRBV7-9 to TRBJ2-5; TRBD2 is a possible D gene (6 bases). V lost 9 bases and J lost 1, with 15 bases in between. Germline V CDR1 and CDR2: SEHNR, FQNEAQ (reference sequence). CDR3 length equals 14 residues. CDR3 DNA sequence: TGTGCCAGTACCCTGGGGGGAACCCAAGAGACCCAGTACTTC. Protein sequence: CASTLGGTQETQYF.

The DNA of the CDR3 is TGTGCCAGCAGTCGACAGGGGAACTACAATGAGCAGTTCTTC. Translation: CASSRQGNYNEQFF. This sequence joins TRBV3-1 and TRBJ2-1; 8 bases line up with TRBD1. The ends lost 6 bases at V and 3 bases at J; junction bases unmatched: 4. The CDR3 length is 14 residues. The germline CDR1 and CDR2 sequences are LGHDT and YNNKEL (reference sequence).

This clonotype was recorded at least ten times. This rearrangement joins TRBV20-1 to TRBJ1-2, with 8 nucleotides matching TRBD1. Germline assignment: CDR1 DFQATT and CDR2 SNEGSKA (reference sequence). V trimming: 3 bases; J trimming: 2 bases; junction bases outside the gene matches: 2. The CDR3 sequence is 13 residues long. The CDR3 spells CSASGQGNYGYTF. The CDR3 DNA reads TGCAGTGCTAGCGGACAGGGCAACTATGGCTACACCTTC.

In this sample, this clonotype turned up many times. CDR3 sequence: CSVGEVDYGYTF. The CDR3 region has the DNA TGCAGCGTTGGGGAGGTCGACTATGGCTACACCTTC. The chain is built from TRBV29-1 and TRBJ1-2, with no clear D. The CDR3 length is 12 residues. V was clipped by 4 bases and J by 3 bases, with 9 bases between them. Germline V lookup: CDR1 SQVTM, CDR2 ANQGSEA. The full variable domain, with the rest looked up from reference TRBV29-1 and TRBJ1-2, is SAVISQKPSRDICQRGTSLTIQCQVDSQVTMMFWYRQQPGQSLTLIATANQGSEATYESGFVIDKFPISRPNLTFSTLTVSNMSPEDSSIYLCSVGEVDYGYTFGSGTRLTVV.

The sample holds many counts of this clonotype. The genes are TRBV6-5 and TRBJ1-2; 7 bases match TRBD1. Germline CDR1 MNHEY, CDR2 SVGAGI. CDR3 length equals 13 residues. J lost 6 bases, V lost 4 bases, and 5 bases had no gene match. CDR3 sequence reads: CASSSTGFDGYTF. For the CDR3, the DNA is TGTGCCAGCAGTTCGACAGGGTTCGATGGCTACACCTTC.

This clonotype was seen at least ten times. The rearrangement joins TRBV18 to TRBJ1-1; D is unresolved. The CDR3 is 11 residues long. V was trimmed by 3 bases and J by 5 bases, leaving 4 bases between them. Germline V gene sequence: CDR1 KGHSH, CDR2 LQKENI. For the CDR3, the DNA is TGTGCCAGCTCACCGGGGACTGAAGCTTTCTTT. It yields the protein CASSPGTEAFF.

In regard to this clonotype: One junction end disagrees with the germline gene, perhaps due to a read error. The genes are TRBV6-2 or TRBV6-3 and TRBJ2-3; TRBD1 might be the D (5 bases). The CDR3 has 14 residues. Per germline, CDR1 MNHEY and CDR2 SVGEGT. CDR3 in amino acids: CAGSPGHSTDTQYF. The CDR3, as DNA: TGTGCCGGCAGTCCCGGACATAGCACAGATACGCAGTATTTT.

This clonotype was observed a few times. The chain uses TRBV27 and TRBJ2-7, with 13 nucleotides matching TRBD2. V trimming: 4 bases; J trimming: 3 bases; junction bases outside the gene matches: 9. The CDR3 contains 17 residues. The germline V gene has CDR1 MNHEY and CDR2 SMNVEV (reference sequence). The CDR3 coding sequence is TGTGCCAGCAGTTCCAGACCGGGACTAGCGGGAAGCTACGAGCAGTACTTC. It encodes CASSSRPGLAGSYEQYF.

This clonotype was counted at least ten times. V usage is TRBV5-1 and J usage is TRBJ2-1; 10 bases match TRBD1. The length of the CDR3 is 15 residues. The J segment lost 7 bases and the V segment lost 5 bases, leaving 9 bases of the junction unmatched. The germline gives CDR1 SGHRS, CDR2 YFSETQ. Here the CDR3 reads CASRGQGPPMNEQFF. The CDR3 DNA reads TGCGCCAGCAGGGGACAGGGGCCACCAATGAATGAGCAGTTCTTC.

This clonotype was seen many times. The V gene is TRBV7-9, the J gene TRBJ1-1; D unresolved. V lost 5 bases to trimming and J lost 0 bases, with 4 bases between them. The CDR3 totals 12 residues. Looked up from germline, CDR1 is SEHNR and CDR2 is FQNEAQ (reference sequence). DNA of the CDR3: TGTGCCAGCAGCCCGATGAACACTGAAGCTTTCTTT. The encoded protein is CASSPMNTEAFF. Supplemented by reference TRBV7-9 and TRBJ1-1, the full variable domain reads DTGVSQNPRHKITKRGQNVTFRCDPISEHNRLYWYRQTLGQGPEFLTYFQNEAQLEKSRLLSDRFSAERPKGSFSTLEIQRTEQGDSAMYLCASSPMNTEAFFGQGTRLTVV.

In its sample, this clonotype was seen many times. J is TRBJ1-5 and V is TRBV19, with D unresolved. CDR3 length: 13 amino acids. In germline, CDR1 is LNHDA, CDR2 SQIVND (reference sequence). Trimming stripped 7 bases from V and 6 bases from J, with 13 bases between. CDR3 in amino acids: CASNNGGFQPQHF. The CDR3 coding sequence is TGTGCCAGTAACAATGGAGGGTTTCAGCCCCAGCATTTT.

In its sample, this clonotype was seen a few times. J is TRBJ1-5 and V is TRBV5-1; D not certain. Germline V gives CDR1 SGHRS, CDR2 YFSETQ. Between the trimmed V and J ends, which lost 5 bases and 3 bases, there was a span of 9 bases. The CDR3 is 13 amino acids. Here the CDR3 reads CASSLDTNQPQHF. In nucleotides, the CDR3 is TGCGCCAGCAGTCTCGACACCAATCAGCCCCAGCATTTT.

This clonotype showed up many times. V is TRBV5-1 and J is TRBJ2-3, with 7 bases fitting TRBD2. The CDR3 extends over 17 amino acids. J was trimmed by 6 bases and V by 1 base; bases with no gene match: 14. Germline CDR1 and CDR2: SGHRS and YFSETQ. The CDR3 coding sequence is TGCGCCAGCAGCTTGTGGGCGGGAGCGGGTCCCGCTGATACGCAGTATTTT. This encodes CASSLWAGAGPADTQYF.

V usage is TRBV27 and J usage is TRBJ1-5; D may be TRBD1 (6 bases). Germline CDR1 is MNHEY and CDR2 is SMNVEV (reference sequence). This CDR3 has 16 residues. The V end lost 2 bases, the J end lost 7 bases, and 18 bases lay between the germline ends. The CDR3 loop is CASSLEWGRGGQPQHF. The CDR3 DNA is TGTGCCAGCAGTTTAGAGTGGGGCAGGGGTGGACAGCCCCAGCATTTT.

This chain links TRBV7-2 with TRBJ2-1, with TRBD2 matching 9 bases. V lost 0 bases, J lost 2 bases, and 8 bases stayed unmatched. CDR1 SGHTA and CDR2 FQGNSA come from the germline V gene. The CDR3 runs to 18 residues. CDR3 DNA: TGTGCCAGCAGCTTAGCGTGGAGCGGGGGGCCTACCTACAATGAGCAGTTCTTC. This gives the protein CASSLAWSGGPTYNEQFF.

The sample holds a few counts of this clonotype. This rearrangement joins TRBV5-1 to TRBJ2-1, with 9 bases matching TRBD1. The CDR3 has 14 amino acids. Trimming cost V 4 bases and J 6 bases; bases outside gene matches: 5. Germline V CDR1 and CDR2: SGHRS, YFSETQ. The CDR3 region is CASSMGQGLNEQFF. Here the CDR3 DNA reads TGCGCCAGCAGCATGGGACAGGGCCTCAATGAGCAGTTCTTC.

The sample holds many counts of this clonotype. The chain uses TRBV11-2 and TRBJ2-1; 10 bases match TRBD2. Germline trimming cut 2 bases from V and 6 bases from J; bases unmatched to any gene: 19. The CDR3 runs 20 residues. In germline, CDR1 is SGHAT, CDR2 FQNNGV. The CDR3 nucleotides read TGTGCCAGCAGCTTATCGCCCTTGAGGGCTAGCGGGAGAAAGGGCAATGAGCAGTTCTTC. Its protein product is CASSLSPLRASGRKGNEQFF.

Ten or more counts support this clonotype. The chain carries TRBV11-3 and TRBJ2-1; 7 bases are shared with TRBD1. The V gene end was trimmed by 5 bases and the J gene end by 4 bases; junction bases not matched to a gene: 8. The CDR3 spans 15 residues. The germline V gene encodes CDR1 SGHNT and CDR2 YENEEA. The chain's CDR3 is CASSRDRASYNEQFF. The CDR3 coding sequence is TGTGCCAGCAGCCGCGACAGGGCCTCGTACAATGAGCAGTTCTTC.

The table lists this clonotype with many counts. The V and J genes are TRBV25-1 and TRBJ1-1; 8 bases fit TRBD1. The germline CDR1 and CDR2 sequences are MGHDK and SYGVNS. The V gene end was trimmed by 3 bases and the J gene end by 3 bases; junction bases not matched to a gene: 9. This CDR3 region has 16 residues. Here the CDR3 reads CASSDPRTGMYTEAFF. The CDR3 bases are TGTGCCAGCAGTGACCCCCGGACAGGGATGTACACTGAAGCTTTCTTT.

J is TRBJ1-1 and V is TRBV5-1; D call uncertain. The CDR3 has 14 amino acids. V was trimmed by 3 bases and J by 9 bases, leaving 18 bases between them. Looked up from germline, CDR1 is SGHRS and CDR2 is YFSETQ. The CDR3 here is CASSSDPVGGKAFF. In nucleotides, the CDR3 is TGCGCCAGCAGCTCAGACCCCGTCGGCGGAAAAGCTTTCTTT.